One and the same sample provided the 10 T cell receptor beta chains below, sequenced in a study of regulatory T cells in long-lasting Graves disease. Libraries of TCR beta came from iRepertoire HTBI primers plus Arm-PCR of CDR3 regions. TCRdb re-analysed the multiplex PCR reads in MiXCR, keeping a single row per CDR3 protein. The sample consists of roughly 400,000 distinct CDR3 sequences, about 15% of them appearing once. This sample's time point: newly diagnosed GD, antithyroid drugs for less than 3 months. Extracted PBMC RNA gave rise to the TCR library. These data also featured in a second study, about T cells in Graves' hyperthyroidism and ophthalmopathy.

This material consisted of peripheral blood mononuclear cells (PBMCs), taken at new diagnosis, from a patient treated with antithyroid drugs. The receptors stem from a woman younger than 30 with Graves disease.

This clonotype was seen many times. The germline gene is not matched at one end of the junction; a read error may be the cause. This chain uses TRBV2 with TRBJ2-1, with 8 bases identical to TRBD1. This CDR3 spans 20 amino acids. Per the germline V gene, CDR1 is SNHLY and CDR2 is FYNNEI. CDR3 sequence (DNA): TGTGCCAGCAGAGAAGTGTTGGCAGGGGGCAAAAAAGACACTACAGATGAGCAGTTCTTC. Its protein product is CASREVLAGGKKDTTDEQFF.

This clonotype showed up many times. This chain uses TRBV6-1 with TRBJ2-5, with TRBD2 matching over 8 bases. After removal of 7 bases from V and 2 bases from J, the junction contained 9 bases not matched to a gene. Germline V lookup: CDR1 MNHNS, CDR2 SASEGT. The CDR3 has 15 residues. The CDR3 nucleotides read TGTGCCAGCAAACCCGGGGGGGGGACACAAGAGACCCAGTACTTC. Translation gives CASKPGGGTQETQYF.

The count of this clonotype is one. This clone may be a read error of a much larger clone one base away. The CDR3 region has the DNA TGTGCCAGCGCACGTCCTGACCCCTACAATGAGCAGTACTTC. This sequence encodes CASARPDPYNEQYF. The chain recombines TRBV2 with TRBJ2-7; D unclear. The V gene lost 8 bases and the J gene lost 7 bases, with 21 bases spanning the gap. Per germline, CDR1 SNHLY and CDR2 FYNNEI. The CDR3 runs to 14 residues.

This clonotype was seen repeatedly, ten times or more. The chain uses TRBV7-8 and TRBJ1-1; tentatively, D is TRBD1 (6 bases). Trimming shortened V by 5 bases and J by 2 bases, and 21 bases separated the two germline ends. The germline V gene encodes CDR1 SGHVS and CDR2 FQNEAQ. This CDR3 has 17 amino acids. CDR3 in DNA: TGTGCCAGCAGCCCAGGTTTTCTTCGGACAGAAAACACTGAAGCTTTCTTT. It is translated as CASSPGFLRTENTEAFF.

This clonotype was detected ten times or more. The V call is TRBV6-1, the J call TRBJ1-1; TRBD1 matches 7 bases. The V segment lost 6 bases and the J segment 6 bases; nucleotides outside the gene matches: 10. The CDR3 covers 14 residues. Germline CDR1 reads MNHNS; CDR2 reads SASEGT. Here the CDR3 DNA reads TGTGCCAGCAGCGTTGCCGGGCAGGGGGCTGAAGCTTTCTTT. Translating gives CASSVAGQGAEAFF.

This clonotype was recorded many times. V usage is TRBV11-3 and J usage is TRBJ2-4; 7 positions match TRBD2. CDR1 is SGHNT and CDR2 is YENEEA in the germline V gene. The CDR3 is 15 amino acids. After removal of 0 bases from V and 6 bases from J, the junction contained 5 bases not matched to a gene. The CDR3 here is CASSLEGGPGNIQYF. CDR3 DNA sequence: TGTGCCAGCAGCTTAGAGGGAGGGCCGGGAAACATTCAGTACTTC.

This clonotype was counted at least ten times. The CDR3 DNA sequence: TGTGCCAGCAGCCCGATACAGGGCCATGAGCAGTTCTTC. It translates to CASSPIQGHEQFF. This rearrangement joins TRBV7-3 to TRBJ2-1, with D tentatively TRBD1 (6 bases). CDR1 and CDR2 (germline): SGHTA, FQGTGA. CDR3 length: 13 residues. V was shortened by 5 bases and J by 8 bases, with 13 bases between the two germline ends. The full variable domain, its missing parts supplied by reference TRBV7-3 and TRBJ2-1, is GAGVSQTPSNKVTEKGKYVELRCDPISGHTALYWYRQSLGQGPEFLIYFQGTGAADDSGLPNDRFFAVRPEGSVSTLKIQRTERGDSAVYLCASSPIQGHEQFFGPGTRLTVL.

This clonotype occurred a few times. The chain is built from TRBV7-2 and TRBJ1-5, with D uncertain. The V and J ends lost 5 bases and 3 bases respectively, with 14 bases between them. Germline CDR1 is SGHTA and CDR2 is FQGNSA. CDR3 length equals 15 residues. The CDR3 region has the DNA TGTGCCAGCAGCAGACAAACCAGAAACAATCAGCCCCAGCATTTT. Translation gives CASSRQTRNNQPQHF.

The chain links TRBV10-1 to TRBJ1-3; no definite D call. The germline V gene has CDR1 WNHNN and CDR2 SYGVQD (reference sequence). The CDR3 consists of 14 residues. Trimming stripped 3 bases from V and 1 base from J, with 7 bases between. The CDR3 DNA reads TGCGCCAGCAGTGAAAGGGCGTCTGGAAACACCATATATTTT. Protein: CASSERASGNTIYF.

The chain employs TRBV11-3 and TRBJ2-5, with D maybe TRBD2 (5 bases). This CDR3 has 14 amino acids. CDR1 is SGHNT and CDR2 is YENEEA in the germline V gene. V was cut by 2 bases and J by 5 bases, with 12 bases left in between. CDR3 loop: CASSLIAAGETQYF. CDR3 coding DNA: TGTGCCAGCAGCTTAATCGCCGCGGGCGAGACCCAGTACTTC.